Below, 15 T cell receptor beta chains from the same sample are listed, as sequenced in a study of cytomegalovirus exposure and HLA in healthy donors. PCR was performed using 60 Vbeta and 13 Jbeta primers. Using immunoSEQ multiplex PCR, the repertoire was profiled, and TCRdb retains in-frame clones only, with some absent. The sample records about 110,000 clones, around 70% being singletons. The sequencing sample was made of PBMCs. Source of these receptors: a woman in her forties in good health and CMV-seropositive.

The chain combines TRBV7-9 with TRBJ2-4, with a possible D match to TRBD2 (6 bases). The CDR3 length is 16 residues. Deletions cut 5 bases from V and 0 bases from J, with 14 bases between. CDR1 is SEHNR, CDR2 FQNEAQ, per germline (reference sequence). For the CDR3, the DNA is TGTGCCAGCAGCGACGTCCGGGGGTTAGCCAAAAACATTCAGTACTTC. Translation gives CASSDVRGLAKNIQYF.

The V call is TRBV7-9, the J call TRBJ2-3; 11 bases are shared with TRBD2. Germline assignment: CDR1 SEHNR and CDR2 FQNEAQ (reference sequence). The CDR3 is 16 amino acids. Unmatched junction bases numbered 7, after V lost 5 bases and J lost 3 bases. The CDR3 nucleotides are TGTGCCAGCAGCCCCTCTAGCGGGGGGCGTACAGATACGCAGTATTTT. This sequence encodes CASSPSSGGRTDTQYF.

The chain uses TRBV19 and TRBJ2-1; D is unclear. Trimming left V 0 bases short and J 1 base short, with 10 bases between. The CDR3 runs 16 residues. Germline CDR1 reads LNHDA; CDR2 reads SQIVND (reference sequence). CDR3 in DNA: TGTGCCAGTAGTATAGAAAGGCAGGCATCCTACAATGAGCAGTTCTTC. Protein product: CASSIERQASYNEQFF.

V gene TRBV27 combines with J gene TRBJ1-2; 8 nucleotides line up with TRBD1. CDR3 length: 14 amino acids. The germline gives CDR1 MNHEY, CDR2 SMNVEV (reference sequence). The J segment lost 6 bases and the V segment lost 4 bases, leaving 7 bases of the junction unmatched. CDR3 region: CASSSRGRSHGYTF. In nucleotides, the CDR3 is TGTGCCAGCAGTTCCAGGGGGCGCTCCCATGGCTACACCTTC.

CDR3 protein: CASSYRDRGSPWGIEAFF. DNA of the CDR3: TGTGCCAGCAGCTACAGGGACAGGGGGTCCCCCTGGGGGATTGAAGCTTTCTTT. The chain has TRBV7-2 and TRBJ1-1; 11 bases line up with TRBD1. CDR1 SGHTA and CDR2 FQGNSA come from the germline V gene. V was clipped by 4 bases and J by 7 bases; unmatched bases: 17. The CDR3 contains 18 residues.

This chain joins TRBV7-3 and TRBJ2-5, with D possibly being TRBD2 (6 bases). Trimming took 3 bases from V and 12 from J, leaving 17 bases between them. CDR1 is SGHTA and CDR2 is FQGTGA in the germline V gene. CDR3 size: 13 residues. CDR3: CASSFEAGAPKYF. The CDR3 bases are TGTGCCAGCAGCTTCGAAGCGGGCGCTCCGAAGTACTTC.

The chain carries TRBV6-5 and TRBJ1-1, with 7 nucleotides matching TRBD1. From germline, CDR1 is MNHEY and CDR2 SVGAGI. The CDR3 loop spans 14 amino acids. The V segment lost 10 bases and the J segment 1 base; nucleotides outside the gene matches: 9. The CDR3 DNA sequence: TGTGCCACCCAGGAAGGGGGCGGGAACACTGAAGCTTTCTTT. It encodes CATQEGGGNTEAFF.

The rearrangement links TRBV7-9 to TRBJ2-7; 7 bases map to TRBD1. V was pared by 4 bases and J by 3 bases, with 9 bases of the junction left unmatched. Germline CDR1 SEHNR, CDR2 FQNEAQ (reference sequence). The length of the CDR3 is 15 residues. The CDR3 coding sequence is TGTGCCAGCAGCTCCCCTGGGACAGCTAACTACGAGCAGTACTTC. This sequence encodes CASSSPGTANYEQYF.

This clone was observed a few times. This chain links TRBV6-1 with TRBJ2-2; D is undetermined. Germline CDR1 MNHNS, CDR2 SASEGT. The CDR3 totals 14 residues. Trimming shortened V by 11 bases and J by 4 bases, and 17 bases separated the two germline ends. This CDR3 reads CASLRSPVTGELFF. CDR3 nucleotides: TGTGCCTCTCTACGGTCCCCGGTCACCGGGGAGCTGTTTTTT.

The V and J genes are TRBV4-1 and TRBJ1-1, with a tentative D call TRBD1 (6 bases). CDR1 and CDR2 from the germline V gene are MGHRA and YSYEKL. The V and J ends lost 5 bases and 0 bases respectively, with 16 bases between them. CDR3 length: 16 residues. This CDR3 is CASSNGGARMNTEAFF. In DNA form, the CDR3 reads TGCGCCAGCAGCAACGGGGGGGCGCGAATGAACACTGAAGCTTTCTTT.

This chain uses TRBV19 with TRBJ1-1; 7 bases map to TRBD1. Per germline, CDR1 LNHDA and CDR2 SQIVND (reference sequence). The CDR3 runs to 17 residues. The V and J ends lost 6 bases and 0 bases, in that order; junction bases with no gene match: 13. CDR3 amino acids: CASRSRGGGLMNTEAFF. The CDR3 DNA reads TGTGCCAGTAGGTCACGCGGAGGGGGCTTAATGAACACTGAAGCTTTCTTT.

This chain connects TRBV5-6 to TRBJ1-2, with 9 bases lining up with TRBD1. The CDR3 spans 14 residues. The J segment lost 6 bases and the V segment lost 4 bases, leaving 7 bases of the junction unmatched. Looked up from germline, CDR1 is SGHDT and CDR2 is YYEEEE. The CDR3 is CASSPTGGRDGYTF. CDR3 coding DNA: TGTGCCAGCAGCCCCACAGGGGGCAGGGATGGCTACACCTTC. The complete variable domain, with remaining parts taken from reference TRBV5-6 and TRBJ1-2, reads DAGVTQSPTHLIKTRGQQVTLRCSPKSGHDTVSWYQQALGQGPQFIFQYYEEEERQRGNFPDRFSGHQFPNYSSELNVNALLLGDSALYLCASSPTGGRDGYTFGSGTRLTVV.

This clone was counted only a few times. The chain links TRBV5-4 to TRBJ2-1, with D possibly matching TRBD1 (5 bases). Trimming removed 4 bases from V and 3 bases from J, with 8 bases in between. Germline CDR1 SGHNT, CDR2 YYREEE (reference sequence). This CDR3 region has 13 residues. The CDR3 loop reads CASSPDSYNEQFF. The CDR3 DNA sequence: TGTGCCAGCAGCCCCGACAGCTACAATGAGCAGTTCTTC.

This chain uses TRBV12-5 with TRBJ2-1; 7 bases are shared with TRBD2. CDR3 size: 17 residues. Germline V gives CDR1 LGHNT, CDR2 FRNRAP. J lost 1 base, V lost 2 bases, and 8 bases had no gene match. This chain's CDR3 is CASGLPQGGVSYNEQFF. CDR3 DNA sequence: TGTGCTAGTGGTTTGCCTCAGGGAGGGGTATCCTACAATGAGCAGTTCTTC.

A note on this clone: The sample has other DNA sequences that encode this CDR3 too. The chain uses TRBV7-9 and TRBJ2-7, with TRBD1 as a possible D gene (7 bases). This CDR3 spans 14 amino acids. Germline V gene lookup returns CDR1 SEHNR and CDR2 FQNEAQ (reference sequence). V gave up 4 bases and J gave up 3 bases, with 13 bases separating them. CDR3 sequence (DNA): TGTGCCAGCAGCTCGCAGGGGGGCGTCTACGAGCAGTACTTC. Translated: CASSSQGGVYEQYF.